The clone carrying this T cell receptor beta chain was detected a few times. Its antigen is not known. TCRdb fed the RT-PCR reads into MiXCR, producing one record per CDR3 protein. The sample yields more than 600,000 distinct CDR3 sequences, 15% to 20% seen once. These data originate in a study of response to subunit inactivated influenza vaccine. Overall study findings and caveats: Only a handful of new T cells, the authors suggested, are recruited with each seasonal influenza vaccination.

Trimming cost V 9 bases and J 3 bases; bases outside gene matches: 5. The CDR3 covers 13 residues. This sequence joins TRBV12-3 or TRBV12-4 and TRBJ1-5, with 7 positions matching TRBD1. The sequence was obtained from a man aged 45-60 years who received an inactivated influenza vaccine. This material consisted of PBMCs from blood, taken more than 4 days after vaccination. The CDR3 sequence: CASGDRNNQPQHF. Here the CDR3 DNA reads TGTGCCAGTGGGGACAGAAACAATCAGCCCCAGCATTTT.